This entry features one T cell receptor (beta chain) sequence. This sample stems from a study of blood T cell repertoires in COVID-19. Data came from immunoSEQ multiplex PCR; TCRdb stores just in-frame clones and leaves some out. Found here are about 350,000 clones, 80% to 90% of them singletons; the top ten hold under 8.5%. V was cut by 7 bases and J by 8 bases, with 13 bases left in between. The CDR3 contains 12 residues. Germline V lookup: CDR1 SGHKS, CDR2 YYEKEE (reference sequence). While infection was still active, Seattle patients were enrolled and then followed longitudinally. The origin of this receptor is a woman aged 55-69 years with COVID-19, enrolled during active disease. The sample was peripheral blood. The V call is TRBV5-5, the J call TRBJ1-3; D unresolved. CDR3 sequence: CASGESLDTIYF. For the CDR3, the DNA is TGTGCCAGCGGGGAGTCTTTGGACACCATATATTTT.